This T cell receptor beta chain stems from a study of T cells in Graves' hyperthyroidism and ophthalmopathy. The length of the CDR3 is 16 residues. Trimming took off 0 bases at V and 8 bases at J, with 19 bases between the two ends. Per the germline V gene, CDR1 is ENHRY and CDR2 is SYGVKD. Amplification of TCR beta CDR3 regions used RNA as the template. The HTBI primer set drove a first-round RT-PCR of the TCR CDR3. TCRdb fed the multiplex PCR reads into MiXCR, producing one record per CDR3 protein. The table lists about 600,000 distinct CDR3 sequences, 13% to 15% of them singletons. This clonotype appeared a few times.

The genes are TRBV10-3 and TRBJ2-5; D may correspond to TRBD1 or TRBD2 (7 bases each). The sequence came from a woman under 30 with Graves' ophthalmopathy. Sequencing input: blood. In DNA form, the CDR3 reads TGTGCCATCAGTGAGTCCCCGGGGAGGGGGCGCGGAACCCAGTACTTC. Protein product: CAISESPGRGRGTQYF.